This T cell receptor beta chain emerged from a study of blood T cell repertoires in COVID-19. Method: immunoSEQ multiplex PCR; TCRdb's copy keeps in-frame clones and lacks some. The data contain more than 45,000 clones, 78% of them singletons. The sample consisted of peripheral blood. The TCR originated in a human donor in a cohort sampled during active COVID-19.

The CDR3, as DNA: TGTGCCAGTTCCGCCAGGGGGGTCAACCAAAACTATGGCTACACCTTC. It is translated as CASSARGVNQNYGYTF. V gene TRBV19 combines with J gene TRBJ1-2; 7 bases align to TRBD1. This CDR3 is built from 16 residues. V gave up 8 bases and J gave up 2 bases; unmatched junction bases: 14. Germline V gene data show CDR1 as LNHDA and CDR2 as SQIVND (reference sequence).